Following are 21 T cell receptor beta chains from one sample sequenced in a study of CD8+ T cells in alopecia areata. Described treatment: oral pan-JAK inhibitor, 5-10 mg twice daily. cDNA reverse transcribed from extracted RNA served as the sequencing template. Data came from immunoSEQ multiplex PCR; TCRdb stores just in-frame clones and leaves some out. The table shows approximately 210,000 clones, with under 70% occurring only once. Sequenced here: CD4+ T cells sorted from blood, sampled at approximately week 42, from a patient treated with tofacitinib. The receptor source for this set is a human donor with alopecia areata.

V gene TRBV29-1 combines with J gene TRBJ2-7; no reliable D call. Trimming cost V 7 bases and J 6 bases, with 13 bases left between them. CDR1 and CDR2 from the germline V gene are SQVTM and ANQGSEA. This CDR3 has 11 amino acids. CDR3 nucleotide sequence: TGCAGCGCGCAGTCTTGGAGCGAGCAGTACTTC. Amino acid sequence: CSAQSWSEQYF.

The CDR3 protein is CSVEVGRGQNTGELFF. The CDR3 DNA reads as TGCAGCGTTGAGGTCGGACGAGGACAAAACACCGGGGAGCTGTTTTTT. The V gene is TRBV29-1, the J gene TRBJ2-2, with D tentatively TRBD1 (5 bases). V dropped 3 bases and J dropped 2 bases, with 16 bases sitting between them. This CDR3 has 16 residues. Germline CDR1 SQVTM, CDR2 ANQGSEA.

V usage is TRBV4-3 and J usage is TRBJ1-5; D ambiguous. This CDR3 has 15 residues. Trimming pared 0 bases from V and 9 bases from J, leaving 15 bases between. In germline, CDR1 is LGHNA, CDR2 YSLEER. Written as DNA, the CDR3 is TGCGCCAGCAGCCAAGATATCCAGCCCGAGCGGCCCCAGCATTTT. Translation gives CASSQDIQPERPQHF.

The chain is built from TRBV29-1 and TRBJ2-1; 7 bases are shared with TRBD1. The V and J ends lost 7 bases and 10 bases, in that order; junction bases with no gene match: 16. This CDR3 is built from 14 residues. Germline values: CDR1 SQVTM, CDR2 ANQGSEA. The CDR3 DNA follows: TGCAGCGGCCGAACCCCGAACAGGGGAAAGGAGCAGTTCTTC. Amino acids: CSGRTPNRGKEQFF.

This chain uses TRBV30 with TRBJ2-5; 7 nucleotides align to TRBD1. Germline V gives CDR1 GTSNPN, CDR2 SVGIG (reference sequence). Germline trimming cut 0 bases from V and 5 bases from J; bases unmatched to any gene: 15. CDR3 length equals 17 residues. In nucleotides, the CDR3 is TGTGCCTGGAGTGTAGGGACAGAGAAAATCCTCGGGGAGACCCAGTACTTC. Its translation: CAWSVGTEKILGETQYF.

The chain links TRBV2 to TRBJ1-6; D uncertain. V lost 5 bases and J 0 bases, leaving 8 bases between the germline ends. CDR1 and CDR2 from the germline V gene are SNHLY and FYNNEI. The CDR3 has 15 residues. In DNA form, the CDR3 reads TGTGCCAGCAGTATGGAGAGCTCCTATAATTCACCCCTCCACTTT. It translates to CASSMESSYNSPLHF.

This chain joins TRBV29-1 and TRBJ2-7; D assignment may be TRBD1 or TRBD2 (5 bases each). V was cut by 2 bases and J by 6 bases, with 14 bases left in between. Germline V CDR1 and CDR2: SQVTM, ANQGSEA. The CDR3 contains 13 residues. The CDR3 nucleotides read TGCAGCGTTGAAACGGGGCAGGTTGGCGAGCAGTACTTC. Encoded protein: CSVETGQVGEQYF.

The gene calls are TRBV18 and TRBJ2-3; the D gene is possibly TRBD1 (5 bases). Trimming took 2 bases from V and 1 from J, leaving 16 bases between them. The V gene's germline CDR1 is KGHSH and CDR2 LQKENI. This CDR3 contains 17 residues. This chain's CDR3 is CASSPNGQGSGTDTQYF. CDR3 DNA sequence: TGTGCCAGCTCACCAAATGGGCAGGGATCGGGCACAGATACGCAGTATTTT. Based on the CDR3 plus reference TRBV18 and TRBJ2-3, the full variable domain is NAGVMQNPRHLVRRRGQEARLRCSPMKGHSHVYWYRQLPEEGLKFMVYLQKENIIDESGMPKERFSAEFPKEGPSILRIQQVVRGDSAAYFCASSPNGQGSGTDTQYFGPGTRLTVL.

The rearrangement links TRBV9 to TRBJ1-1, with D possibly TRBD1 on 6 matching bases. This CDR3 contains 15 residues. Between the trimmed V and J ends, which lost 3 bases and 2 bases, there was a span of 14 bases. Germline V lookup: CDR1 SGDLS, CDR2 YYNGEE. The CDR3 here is CASSGATGPNTEAFF. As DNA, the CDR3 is TGTGCCAGCAGCGGGGCGACAGGCCCTAACACTGAAGCTTTCTTT.

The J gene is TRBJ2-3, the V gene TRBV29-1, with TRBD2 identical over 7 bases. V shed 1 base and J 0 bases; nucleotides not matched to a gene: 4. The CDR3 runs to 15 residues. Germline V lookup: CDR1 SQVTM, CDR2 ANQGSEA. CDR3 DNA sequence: TGCAGCGTTGAAGGGGGGAGGGAAAGCACAGATACGCAGTATTTT. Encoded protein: CSVEGGRESTDTQYF.

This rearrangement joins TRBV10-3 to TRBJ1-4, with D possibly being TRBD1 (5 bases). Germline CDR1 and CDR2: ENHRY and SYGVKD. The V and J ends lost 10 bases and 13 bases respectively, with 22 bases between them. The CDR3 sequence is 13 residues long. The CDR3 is CATGGAPREGLFF. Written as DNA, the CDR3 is TGTGCCACCGGAGGGGCTCCTAGGGAAGGACTGTTTTTT.

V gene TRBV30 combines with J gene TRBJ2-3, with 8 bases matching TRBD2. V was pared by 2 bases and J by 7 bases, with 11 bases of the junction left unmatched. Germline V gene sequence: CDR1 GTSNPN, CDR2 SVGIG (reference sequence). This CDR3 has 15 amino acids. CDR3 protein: CAWSPPGLAGHTQYF. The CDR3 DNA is TGTGCCTGGAGTCCGCCCGGACTAGCAGGGCATACGCAGTATTTT.

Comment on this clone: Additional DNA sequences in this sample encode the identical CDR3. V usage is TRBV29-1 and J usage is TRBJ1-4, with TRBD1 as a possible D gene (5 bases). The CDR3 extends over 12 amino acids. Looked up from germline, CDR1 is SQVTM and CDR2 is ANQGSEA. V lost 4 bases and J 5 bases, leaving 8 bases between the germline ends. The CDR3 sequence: CSVGRVNEKLFF. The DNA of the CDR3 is TGCAGCGTTGGCAGGGTGAATGAAAAACTGTTTTTT. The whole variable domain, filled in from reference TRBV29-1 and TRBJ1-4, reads SAVISQKPSRDICQRGTSLTIQCQVDSQVTMMFWYRQQPGQSLTLIATANQGSEATYESGFVIDKFPISRPNLTFSTLTVSNMSPEDSSIYLCSVGRVNEKLFFGSGTQLSVL.

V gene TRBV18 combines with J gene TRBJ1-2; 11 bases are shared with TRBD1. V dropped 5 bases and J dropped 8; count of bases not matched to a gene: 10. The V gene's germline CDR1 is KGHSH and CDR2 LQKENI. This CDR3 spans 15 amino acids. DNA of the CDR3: TGTGCCAGCTCAGCAACGGACAGGGGGCTCGGCGGCTACACCTTC. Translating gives CASSATDRGLGGYTF.

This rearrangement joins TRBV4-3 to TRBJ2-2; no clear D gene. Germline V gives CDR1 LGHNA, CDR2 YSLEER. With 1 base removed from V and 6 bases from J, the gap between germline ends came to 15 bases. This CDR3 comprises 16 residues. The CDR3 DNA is TGCGCCAGCAGCCAAGGGCGGTTGGGGTTCGCCGGGGAGCTGTTTTTT. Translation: CASSQGRLGFAGELFF.

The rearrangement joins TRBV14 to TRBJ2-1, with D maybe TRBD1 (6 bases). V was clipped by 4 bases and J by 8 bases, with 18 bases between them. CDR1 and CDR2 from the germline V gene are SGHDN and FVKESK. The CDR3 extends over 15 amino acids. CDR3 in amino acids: CASSRGQVVLDEQFF. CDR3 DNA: TGTGCCAGCAGCCGGGGACAAGTTGTGTTGGATGAGCAGTTCTTC. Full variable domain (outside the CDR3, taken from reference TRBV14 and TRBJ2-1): EAGVTQFPSHSVIEKGQTVTLRCDPISGHDNLYWYRRVMGKEIKFLLHFVKESKQDESGMPNNRFLAERTGGTYSTLKVQPAELEDSGVYFCASSRGQVVLDEQFFGPGTRLTVL.

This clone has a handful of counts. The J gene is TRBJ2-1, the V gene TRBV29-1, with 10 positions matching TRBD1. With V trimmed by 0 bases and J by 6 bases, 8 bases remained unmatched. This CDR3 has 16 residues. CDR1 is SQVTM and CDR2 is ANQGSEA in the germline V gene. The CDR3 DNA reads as TGCAGCGTTGAAGAAGCCGGGACAGGGGTAGGCAATGAGCAGTTCTTC. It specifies CSVEEAGTGVGNEQFF.

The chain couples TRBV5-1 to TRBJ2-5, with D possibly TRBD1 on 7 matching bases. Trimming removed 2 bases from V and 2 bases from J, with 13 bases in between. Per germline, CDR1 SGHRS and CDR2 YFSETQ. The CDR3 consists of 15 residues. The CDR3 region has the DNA TGCGCCAGCAGCTTTGGGGGGACAGCTCAAGAGACCCAGTACTTC. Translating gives CASSFGGTAQETQYF.

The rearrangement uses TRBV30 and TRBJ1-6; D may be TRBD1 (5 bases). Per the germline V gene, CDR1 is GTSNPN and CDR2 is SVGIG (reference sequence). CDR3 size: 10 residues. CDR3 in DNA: TGTGTAGGGGAGAATTCACCCCTCCACTTT. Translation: CVGENSPLHF.

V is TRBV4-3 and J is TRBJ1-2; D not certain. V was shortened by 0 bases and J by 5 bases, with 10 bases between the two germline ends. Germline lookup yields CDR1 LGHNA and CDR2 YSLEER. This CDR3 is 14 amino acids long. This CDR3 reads CASSQELGLYGYTF. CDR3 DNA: TGCGCCAGCAGCCAAGAATTGGGGTTGTATGGCTACACCTTC.

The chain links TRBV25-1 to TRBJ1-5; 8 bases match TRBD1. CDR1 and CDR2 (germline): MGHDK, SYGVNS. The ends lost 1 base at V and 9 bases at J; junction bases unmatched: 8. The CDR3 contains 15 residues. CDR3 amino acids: CASSESGTGNGPQHF. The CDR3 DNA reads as TGTGCCAGCAGTGAATCCGGGACAGGAAACGGGCCCCAGCATTTT.